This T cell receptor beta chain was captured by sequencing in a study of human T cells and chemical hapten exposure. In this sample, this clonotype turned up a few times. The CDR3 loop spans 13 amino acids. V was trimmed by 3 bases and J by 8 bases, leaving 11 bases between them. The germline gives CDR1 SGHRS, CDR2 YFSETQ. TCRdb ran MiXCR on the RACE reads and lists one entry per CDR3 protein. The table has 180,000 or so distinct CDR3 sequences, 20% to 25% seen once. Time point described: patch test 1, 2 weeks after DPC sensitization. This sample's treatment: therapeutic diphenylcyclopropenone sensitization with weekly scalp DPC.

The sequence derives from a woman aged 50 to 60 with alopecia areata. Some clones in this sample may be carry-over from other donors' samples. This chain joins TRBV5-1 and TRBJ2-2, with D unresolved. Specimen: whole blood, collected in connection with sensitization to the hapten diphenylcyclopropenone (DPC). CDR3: CASSSGVDGELFF. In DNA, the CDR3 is TGCGCCAGCAGCTCGGGCGTAGATGGGGAGCTGTTTTTT.